One and the same sample provided the 20 T cell receptor beta chains below, sequenced in a study of post-analysis software for immune sequencing data. Study-level points and caveats: TRBV5-6, TRBV5-1 and TRBV20-1 were among a handful of TRBV segments more frequent in patients than controls.

Every TCR beta cDNA library bore unique molecular identifiers. TCRdb processed the PCR reads anew with MiXCR; each CDR3 protein has one entry. The sample has approximately 440,000 distinct CDR3 sequences, roughly 45% seen once; the top ten hold over 10%. These receptors' targets are unknown. Sequencing was done on a sample of blood. The receptors originated from a girl between 10 and 17 years old with multiple sclerosis.

This rearrangement joins TRBV28 to TRBJ2-1; 8 bases align to TRBD1. There are 18 residues in the CDR3. The germline V gene encodes CDR1 MDHEN and CDR2 SYDVKM. Trimming cost V 8 bases and J 1 base; bases outside gene matches: 16. The CDR3 DNA reads as TGTGCCAGCCAAACCGGACAGGGCGTACCGAGGTCCTACAATGAGCAGTTCTTC. This sequence encodes CASQTGQGVPRSYNEQFF.

The rearrangement links TRBV5-1 to TRBJ2-6; D is undetermined. Trimming shortened V by 4 bases and J by 0 bases, and 5 bases separated the two germline ends. Per germline, CDR1 SGHRS and CDR2 YFSETQ. CDR3 length: 14 residues. CDR3 in DNA: TGCGCCAGCAGCGCCGGCTCTGGGGCCAACGTCCTGACTTTC. Translation: CASSAGSGANVLTF.

This rearrangement joins TRBV12-3 or TRBV12-4 to TRBJ2-1, with TRBD2 matching 15 bases. The CDR3 runs 15 residues. V lost 8 bases and J lost 6; bases outside the gene matches: 5. The CDR3 loop reads CASGLAGGPSNEQFF. The CDR3 DNA follows: TGTGCCAGCGGACTAGCGGGAGGGCCTTCCAATGAGCAGTTCTTC.

This clonotype showed up just a few times. The chain links TRBV9 to TRBJ2-7, with 15 bases identical to TRBD2. CDR3 length: 16 amino acids. V lost 3 bases, J lost 0 bases, and 1 base stayed unmatched. Germline V gene lookup returns CDR1 SGDLS and CDR2 YYNGEE. CDR3 bases: TGTGCCAGCAGCGCGGGACTAGCGGGAGGCTCCTACGAGCAGTACTTC. Protein sequence: CASSAGLAGGSYEQYF.

This rearrangement joins TRBV7-2 to TRBJ1-6, with D possibly TRBD1 on 6 matching bases. Germline CDR1 SGHTA, CDR2 FQGNSA. V lost 1 base to trimming and J lost 7 bases, with 11 bases between them. The CDR3 has 15 residues. CDR3 nucleotide sequence: TGTGCCAGCAGCTTAGGACAGGCGGTGAATTCACCCCTCCACTTT. It specifies CASSLGQAVNSPLHF.

The V and J genes are TRBV12-3 or TRBV12-4 and TRBJ2-5; 12 positions match TRBD2. The CDR3 runs 17 residues. J was trimmed by 1 base and V by 5 bases; bases with no gene match: 8. Here the CDR3 reads CASSPSGRARAQETQYF. The DNA for the CDR3 is TGTGCCAGCAGTCCTAGCGGGAGGGCCAGGGCCCAAGAGACCCAGTACTTC.

The chain uses TRBV5-1 and TRBJ1-2, with 9 nucleotides matching TRBD1. V lost 0 bases, J lost 6 bases, and 6 bases stayed unmatched. CDR1 SGHRS and CDR2 YFSETQ come from the germline V gene. The CDR3 has 15 residues. The chain's CDR3 is CASSLVMTGGDGYTF. The DNA of the CDR3 is TGCGCCAGCAGCTTGGTCATGACAGGGGGAGATGGCTACACCTTC.

The chain joins TRBV7-2 to TRBJ2-1; D tentatively fits TRBD1 or TRBD2 (7 bases each). V lost 5 bases and J lost 5, with 13 bases in between. CDR3 length equals 14 residues. CDR1 SGHTA and CDR2 FQGNSA come from the germline V gene. DNA of the CDR3: TGTGCCAGCAGCCAGGGGGGGAGTGACAATGAGCAGTTCTTC. This codes for CASSQGGSDNEQFF.

The genes are TRBV27 and TRBJ1-2; TRBD1 aligns across 8 bases. Germline trimming cut 4 bases from V and 8 bases from J; bases unmatched to any gene: 6. CDR1 is MNHEY, CDR2 SMNVEV, per germline (reference sequence). This CDR3 spans 13 amino acids. The CDR3 DNA reads as TGTGCCAGCAGTTATGGACAGGGCTACGGCTACACCTTC. This codes for CASSYGQGYGYTF.

The chain joins TRBV29-1 to TRBJ1-5; D is perhaps TRBD1 (5 bases). This CDR3 is built from 14 residues. CDR1 and CDR2 from the germline V gene are SQVTM and ANQGSEA. V shed 3 bases and J shed 7 bases, with 16 bases lying between them. This CDR3 is CSVDARESEQPQHF. DNA of the CDR3: TGCAGCGTTGATGCCAGGGAATCGGAACAGCCCCAGCATTTT.

The rearrangement links TRBV20-1 to TRBJ2-2, with TRBD1 matching over 11 bases. The J segment lost 6 bases and the V segment lost 3 bases, leaving 9 bases of the junction unmatched. CDR1 and CDR2 (germline): DFQATT, SNEGSKA (reference sequence). CDR3 length: 16 amino acids. The CDR3 here is CSARDWTGGKAGELFF. CDR3 DNA: TGCAGTGCTAGGGACTGGACAGGGGGCAAAGCCGGGGAGCTGTTTTTT.

In this sample, this clonotype turned up a few times. The chain is built from TRBV5-1 and TRBJ1-1; D ambiguous. Germline CDR1 SGHRS, CDR2 YFSETQ. V lost 4 bases to trimming and J lost 1 base, with 17 bases between them. The CDR3 totals 16 residues. The CDR3 spells CASSPDMKIENTEAFF. The CDR3 coding sequence is TGCGCCAGCAGCCCTGACATGAAAATAGAGAACACTGAAGCTTTCTTT.

The genes are TRBV5-1 and TRBJ2-1; TRBD1 matches at 9 bases. The CDR3 contains 17 residues. Per germline, CDR1 SGHRS and CDR2 YFSETQ. Unmatched junction bases numbered 10, after V lost 0 bases and J lost 6 bases. Written as DNA, the CDR3 is TGCGCCAGCAGCTTGGGGCCAACCGGGACAGGGACCAATGAGCAGTTCTTC. It encodes CASSLGPTGTGTNEQFF.

The chain employs TRBV28 and TRBJ2-7; TRBD1 or TRBD2 may be the D gene (5 bases each). Trimming took 6 bases from V and 3 from J, leaving 24 bases between them. Germline V CDR1 and CDR2: MDHEN, SYDVKM. CDR3 length: 17 amino acids. In DNA, the CDR3 is TGTGCCAGCAGACATCCACTAGGGGCGACAGACTTCTACGAGCAGTACTTC. Protein: CASRHPLGATDFYEQYF.

The genes are TRBV7-3 and TRBJ2-1, with TRBD2 matching over 7 bases. This CDR3 is built from 16 residues. With V trimmed by 1 base and J by 10 bases, 13 bases remained unmatched. CDR1 SGHTA and CDR2 FQGTGA come from the germline V gene. The CDR3 DNA sequence: TGTGCCAGCAGCTTAATGGCTAGCGGCCTAACCGGGGAGCAGTTCTTC. The encoded protein is CASSLMASGLTGEQFF.

This clonotype appeared a few times. The V call is TRBV20-1, the J call TRBJ2-5; 12 nucleotides match TRBD2. V lost 2 bases to trimming and J lost 5 bases; unmatched junction nucleotides: 6. The CDR3 covers 15 residues. From germline, CDR1 is DFQATT and CDR2 SNEGSKA (reference sequence). The CDR3 bases are TGCAGTGCTAGACTAGCGGGAGGGCCGCGCGAGACCCAGTACTTC. This codes for CSARLAGGPRETQYF.

This clonotype was seen a single time. The rearrangement joins TRBV7-2 to TRBJ2-1, with D perhaps TRBD2 (6 bases). The germline V gene encodes CDR1 SGHTA and CDR2 FQGNSA. The CDR3 spans 14 residues. V was shortened by 2 bases and J by 8 bases, with 13 bases between the two germline ends. CDR3 DNA: TGTGCCAGCAGCTTACGACTAGGCGGTTATGAGCAGTTCTTC. This codes for CASSLRLGGYEQFF.

V gene TRBV5-1 combines with J gene TRBJ2-3, with D perhaps assigned TRBD1 or TRBD2 (5 bases each). Trimming took off 7 bases at V and 3 bases at J, with 24 bases between the two ends. This CDR3 is built from 17 residues. Germline lookup yields CDR1 SGHRS and CDR2 YFSETQ. CDR3 protein: CASQFRDPHIGTDTQYF. The CDR3 region has the DNA TGCGCCAGCCAATTCCGGGACCCGCATATAGGTACAGATACGCAGTATTTT.

This chain links TRBV11-2 with TRBJ2-5, with a tentative D call TRBD2 (6 bases). The V end was cut by 2 bases, the J end by 1 base, with 17 bases between. The length of the CDR3 is 17 residues. Germline V gene lookup returns CDR1 SGHAT and CDR2 FQNNGV. The CDR3 sequence: CASSLSSVRGLQETQYF. The CDR3 region has the DNA TGTGCCAGCAGCTTAAGCTCTGTGCGGGGTCTCCAAGAGACCCAGTACTTC.

The J gene is TRBJ1-2, the V gene TRBV14; 10 nucleotides align to TRBD1. This CDR3 contains 14 residues. Germline CDR1 is SGHDN and CDR2 is FVKESK. J lost 5 bases, V lost 4 bases, and 4 bases had no gene match. Written as DNA, the CDR3 is TGTGCCAGCAGCCGGACAGGGGGAAAATATGGCTACACCTTC. This gives the protein CASSRTGGKYGYTF.